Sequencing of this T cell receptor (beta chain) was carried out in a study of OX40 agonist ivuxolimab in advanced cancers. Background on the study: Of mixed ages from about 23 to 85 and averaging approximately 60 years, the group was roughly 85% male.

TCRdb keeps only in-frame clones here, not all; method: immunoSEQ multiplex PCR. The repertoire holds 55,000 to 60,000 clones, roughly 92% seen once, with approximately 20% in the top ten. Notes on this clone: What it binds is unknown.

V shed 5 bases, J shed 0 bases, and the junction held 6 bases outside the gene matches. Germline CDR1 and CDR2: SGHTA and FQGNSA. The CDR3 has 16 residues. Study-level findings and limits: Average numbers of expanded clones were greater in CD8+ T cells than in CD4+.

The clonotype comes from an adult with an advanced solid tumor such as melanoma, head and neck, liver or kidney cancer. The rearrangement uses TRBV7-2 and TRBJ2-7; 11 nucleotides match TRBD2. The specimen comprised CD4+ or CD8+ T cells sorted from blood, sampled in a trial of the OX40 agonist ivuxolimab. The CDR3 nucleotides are TGTGCCAGCAGCCTCCGGGGGACTAGCGGCTCCTACGAGCAGTACTTC. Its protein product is CASSLRGTSGSYEQYF.